This T cell receptor (beta chain) is from a study of blood T cell repertoires in COVID-19. Produced via immunoSEQ multiplex PCR; TCRdb's table is partial and in-frame only. The data contain approximately 250,000 clones, roughly 86% of them singletons. CDR3 length: 19 amino acids. Germline V gives CDR1 LGHNA, CDR2 YNFKEQ. V shed 4 bases and J 3 bases; nucleotides not matched to a gene: 14. Sample: peripheral blood. This TCR derives from a woman aged 55-69 years with COVID-19, enrolled during active disease. V usage is TRBV4-2 and J usage is TRBJ2-1; TRBD1 matches 11 bases. The CDR3 sequence: CASSRYSNLGTGGYNEQFF. CDR3 nucleotides: TGTGCCAGCAGCCGCTACTCGAACCTCGGGACAGGGGGCTACAATGAGCAGTTCTTC.